These 16 T cell receptor beta chains share one sample of origin, sequenced in a study of T cell responses to AZD1222 COVID-19 vaccine (dated by TCRdb to the early 2020s). The library was generated by the immunoSEQ multiplex PCR assay. Not all clones reach the TCRdb copy of this immuneACCESS table, which keeps in-frame sequences only. Checked studies attribute under half of the gap to unresolved V genes and leave the rest unexplained. The sample contains roughly 120,000 clones, around 89% of them found a single time. Jointly, the top ten make up 6.5% to 7.5% of the sample. According to the study, the label for this sample's time point signals: about 28 days (+/-7) after the second vaccine dose. The sequences come from peripheral blood, collected 28 days after the second AZD1222 dose. The receptor source for this set is an adult who received the AZD1222 COVID-19 vaccine.

V usage is TRBV5-1 and J usage is TRBJ2-5; weak D call: TRBD2 (6 bases). There are 13 residues in the CDR3. V dropped 5 bases and J dropped 3 bases, with 11 bases sitting between them. Germline CDR1 reads SGHRS; CDR2 reads YFSETQ. The chain's CDR3 is CASSTGGEETQYF. The CDR3 coding sequence is TGCGCCAGCAGTACCGGGGGAGAAGAGACCCAGTACTTC.

V gene TRBV19 combines with J gene TRBJ2-7, with 7 positions matching TRBD1. Trimming removed 5 bases from V and 4 bases from J; junction bases left unmatched: 5. CDR3 length: 13 residues. The germline gives CDR1 LNHDA, CDR2 SQIVND (reference sequence). CDR3 sequence: CASSGRGWYEQYF. CDR3 nucleotide sequence: TGTGCCAGTAGTGGCAGGGGGTGGTACGAGCAGTACTTC. Complete variable domain (other parts from reference TRBV19 and TRBJ2-7): DGGITQSPKYLFRKEGQNVTLSCEQNLNHDAMYWYRQDPGQGLRLIYYSQIVNDFQKGDIAEGYSVSREKKESFPLTVTSAQKNPTAFYLCASSGRGWYEQYFGPGTRLTVT.

This sequence joins TRBV7-3 and TRBJ2-3, with D perhaps TRBD2 (5 bases). Trimming took off 6 bases at V and 3 bases at J, with 16 bases between the two ends. The CDR3 extends over 15 amino acids. CDR1 and CDR2 from the germline V gene are SGHTA and FQGTGA. The CDR3, as DNA: TGTGCCAGCAGACCGAATATACTAGAGACAGATACGCAGTATTTT. Protein: CASRPNILETDTQYF.

This clone was picked up one time. The chain employs TRBV18 and TRBJ2-1; 11 bases agree with TRBD1. The germline V gene has CDR1 KGHSH and CDR2 LQKENI. This CDR3 spans 15 amino acids. The V segment lost 3 bases and the J segment 8 bases; nucleotides outside the gene matches: 6. CDR3 DNA: TGTGCCAGCTCACCTTGGGACAGGGGGGTGGATGAGCAGTTCTTC. Encoded protein: CASSPWDRGVDEQFF.

The genes are TRBV19 and TRBJ1-2, with D maybe TRBD1 (5 bases). The V and J ends lost 3 bases and 3 bases respectively, with 17 bases between them. CDR1 is LNHDA and CDR2 is SQIVND in the germline V gene (reference sequence). The CDR3 is made up of 16 amino acids. The CDR3 DNA reads as TGTGCCAGTAGTATTCCCACGGCGACAGTACACTATGGCTACACCTTC. The encoded protein is CASSIPTATVHYGYTF.

The J gene is TRBJ2-7, the V gene TRBV29-1, with TRBD2 identical over 15 bases. There are 15 residues in the CDR3. J gave up 7 bases and V 3 bases, and 7 bases lay outside the gene matches. Germline lookup yields CDR1 SQVTM and CDR2 ANQGSEA. The CDR3 bases are TGCAGCGTTGACCCAGGGACTAGCGGGGGGTCGGAGCAGTACTTC. Translated: CSVDPGTSGGSEQYF.

As regards this clone: One junction end does not reproduce the germline sequence, and a read error may be involved. This chain joins TRBV11-3 and TRBJ1-2, with D possibly matching TRBD1 (5 bases). This CDR3 spans 14 amino acids. The germline CDR1 and CDR2 sequences are SGHNT and YENEEA. Here the CDR3 DNA reads TGTGCCAGCAGCGAGATCGTCCAGGGCCATGGGGTCGCCTTC. Protein: CASSEIVQGHGVAF.

Here the CDR3 reads CASSFGTGRYYNSPLHF. CDR3 nucleotide sequence: TGCGCCAGCAGCTTTGGGACAGGGCGATATTATAATTCACCCCTCCACTTT. The rearrangement links TRBV5-1 to TRBJ1-6, with 9 positions matching TRBD1. The V gene end was trimmed by 2 bases and the J gene end by 4 bases; junction bases not matched to a gene: 7. Germline V gene sequence: CDR1 SGHRS, CDR2 YFSETQ. The CDR3 consists of 17 residues.

This clone turned up a few times. The V call is TRBV6-4, the J call TRBJ1-3; D is uncertain. The germline V and J ends were trimmed by 2 bases and 0 bases, with 11 bases remaining between them. The CDR3 loop spans 16 amino acids. Germline lookup yields CDR1 MRHNA and CDR2 SNTAGT. CDR3 sequence: CASSDGRILSGNTIYF. CDR3 coding DNA: TGTGCCAGCAGTGACGGCAGGATCCTCTCTGGAAACACCATATATTTT.

The V call is TRBV28, the J call TRBJ2-1, with 7 bases lining up with TRBD2. CDR1 MDHEN and CDR2 SYDVKM come from the germline V gene. The junction had 6 bases not matched to a gene; V was cut back by 2 bases and J by 5 bases. This CDR3 is built from 15 residues. The CDR3 protein is CASSLASSGNNEQFF. The DNA for the CDR3 is TGTGCCAGCAGTTTAGCCTCTAGCGGCAACAATGAGCAGTTCTTC. Combining the CDR3 with reference TRBV28 and TRBJ2-1 gives the whole variable domain DVKVTQSSRYLVKRTGEKVFLECVQDMDHENMFWYRQDPGLGLRLIYFSYDVKMKEKGDIPEGYSVSREKKERFSLILESASTNQTSMYLCASSLASSGNNEQFFGPGTRLTVL.

The CDR3 reads CASSQGVLGNTIYF. The CDR3 DNA reads as TGTGCCAGCAGCCAGGGTGTTTTGGGAAACACCATATATTTT. This sequence joins TRBV5-6 and TRBJ1-3, with D possibly being TRBD1 (5 bases). Germline loops: CDR1 SGHDT, CDR2 YYEEEE. This CDR3 is built from 14 residues. Trimming shortened V by 4 bases and J by 4 bases, and 12 bases separated the two germline ends.

As regards this clone: The CDR3 does not close with the conserved phenylalanine or tryptophan, likely indicating a read error. The limits of the CDR3 on the DNA are not certain, so only TCRdb's listed CDR3 is given. V is TRBV14 and J is TRBJ1-6. The germline gives CDR1 SGHDN, CDR2 FVKESK. The CDR3 region is 10 residues in length, termini included. CDR3 protein: CASSQDGGLC.

V usage is TRBV28 and J usage is TRBJ2-7, with 8 bases that match TRBD1. J gave up 4 bases and V 3 bases, and 8 bases lay outside the gene matches. CDR3 length equals 15 residues. Germline values: CDR1 MDHEN, CDR2 SYDVKM. The CDR3 DNA is TGTGCCAGCAGTTTTTCAGGAACAGGGGGGTACGAGCAGTACTTC. It specifies CASSFSGTGGYEQYF.

The CDR3 here is CASSLSRGGNEQFF. In DNA, the CDR3 is TGTGCCAGCAGTTTATCACGGGGCGGGAATGAGCAGTTCTTC. The genes are TRBV28 and TRBJ2-1; D assignment may be TRBD1 or TRBD2 (5 bases each). The CDR3 length is 14 residues. CDR1 MDHEN and CDR2 SYDVKM come from the germline V gene. The V end was cut by 1 base, the J end by 7 bases, with 11 bases between. Looking up the rest from reference TRBV28 and TRBJ2-1 gives the full variable domain: DVKVTQSSRYLVKRTGEKVFLECVQDMDHENMFWYRQDPGLGLRLIYFSYDVKMKEKGDIPEGYSVSREKKERFSLILESASTNQTSMYLCASSLSRGGNEQFFGPGTRLTVL.

This sequence joins TRBV4-2 and TRBJ1-4, with 9 bases aligning to TRBD1. The germline CDR1 and CDR2 sequences are LGHNA and YNFKEQ. This CDR3 contains 17 residues. V dropped 4 bases and J dropped 2; count of bases not matched to a gene: 8. CDR3: CASSRGTGSRTNEKLFF. CDR3 in DNA: TGTGCCAGCAGCCGTGGGACAGGGTCAAGGACTAATGAAAAACTGTTTTTT.

The rearrangement joins TRBV6-5 to TRBJ1-4, with 7 positions matching TRBD1. Germline CDR1 and CDR2: MNHEY and SVGAGI. The CDR3 runs to 15 residues. V was pared by 0 bases and J by 7 bases, with 5 bases of the junction left unmatched. The CDR3 DNA sequence: TGTGCCAGCAGTTACTCCGGACAGGTCGGTGAAAAACTGTTTTTT. Translating gives CASSYSGQVGEKLFF.